This T cell receptor (beta chain) was captured in a study of T cells in Graves' hyperthyroidism and ophthalmopathy. TCR beta CDR3 sequences were amplified from RNA transcripts. With the HTBI primer set, the TCR CDR3 went through a first round of RT-PCR. A single record per CDR3 protein comes from TCRdb applying MiXCR to the multiplex PCR reads. The sample lists around 350,000 distinct CDR3 sequences; roughly 25% were seen once. This CDR3 has 16 amino acids. Trimming removed 8 bases at V and 1 base at J, with 17 bases between. From germline, CDR1 is SGHTA and CDR2 FQGNSA. The genes are TRBV7-2 and TRBJ2-2, with a weak D call TRBD2 (7 bases). The receptor was isolated from a man aged 50-60 years with Graves' hyperthyroidism. Input material: blood. CDR3 in DNA: TGTGCCAGCGCCCCCGGAGGGGGGGTGAACACCGGGGAGCTGTTTTTT. It is translated as CASAPGGGVNTGELFF.